This T cell receptor beta chain comes out of a study of technical replicates of blood from four donors. Germline values: CDR1 SGHRS, CDR2 YFSETQ. CDR3 length: 14 amino acids. Trimming took off 0 bases at V and 7 bases at J, with 11 bases between the two ends. Sequencing was performed with immunoSEQ multiplex PCR; in TCRdb, only in-frame clones are kept and a portion is missing. The sample lists roughly 62,000 clones; roughly 91% were seen once. Sequencing input: PBMCs. This TCR was recovered from a human donor in good health. Some clones in this sample may be carry-over from other donors' samples. The chain joins TRBV5-1 to TRBJ2-1; D uncertain. CDR3 sequence (DNA): TGCGCCAGCAGCTTGGGCCAAGCTAGGAATGAGCAGTTCTTC. As protein: CASSLGQARNEQFF. The entire variable domain, with the rest obtained from reference TRBV5-1 and TRBJ2-1, is as follows: KAGVTQTPRYLIKTRGQQVTLSCSPISGHRSVSWYQQTPGQGLQFLFEYFSETQRNKGNFPGRFSGRQFSNSRSEMNVSTLELGDSALYLCASSLGQARNEQFFGPGTRLTVL.